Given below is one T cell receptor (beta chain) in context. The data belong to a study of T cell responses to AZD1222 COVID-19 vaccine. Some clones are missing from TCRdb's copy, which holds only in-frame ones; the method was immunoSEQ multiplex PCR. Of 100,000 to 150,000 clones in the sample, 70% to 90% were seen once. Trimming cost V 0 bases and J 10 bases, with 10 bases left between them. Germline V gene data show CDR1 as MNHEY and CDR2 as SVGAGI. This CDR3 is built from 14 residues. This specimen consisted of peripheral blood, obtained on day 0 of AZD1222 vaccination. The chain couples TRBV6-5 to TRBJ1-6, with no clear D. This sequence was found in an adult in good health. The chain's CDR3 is CASSYSAGLSPLHF. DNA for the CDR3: TGTGCCAGCAGTTACTCAGCCGGGCTCTCACCCCTCCACTTT.